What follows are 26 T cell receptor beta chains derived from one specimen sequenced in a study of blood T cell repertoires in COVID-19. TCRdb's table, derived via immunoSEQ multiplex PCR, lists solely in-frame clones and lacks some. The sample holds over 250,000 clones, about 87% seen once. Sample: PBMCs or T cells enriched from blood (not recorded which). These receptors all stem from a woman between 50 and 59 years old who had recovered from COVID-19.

The CDR3 here is CSASERGWSYEQYF. CDR3 nucleotide sequence: TGCAGTGCTAGTGAACGGGGTTGGTCCTACGAGCAGTACTTC. This chain joins TRBV20-1 and TRBJ2-7; tentatively, D is TRBD2 (5 bases). CDR1 is DFQATT and CDR2 is SNEGSKA in the germline V gene (reference sequence). The CDR3 has 14 amino acids. The V end was cut by 3 bases, the J end by 1 base, with 13 bases between.

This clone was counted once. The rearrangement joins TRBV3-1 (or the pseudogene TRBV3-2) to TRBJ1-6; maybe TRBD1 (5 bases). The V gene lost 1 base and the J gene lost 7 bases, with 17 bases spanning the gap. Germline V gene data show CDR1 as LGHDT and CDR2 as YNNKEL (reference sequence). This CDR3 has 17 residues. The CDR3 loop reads CASSQGGTSSTNSPLHF. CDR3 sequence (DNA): TGTGCCAGCAGCCAAGGGGGGACTTCATCCACAAATTCACCCCTCCACTTT.

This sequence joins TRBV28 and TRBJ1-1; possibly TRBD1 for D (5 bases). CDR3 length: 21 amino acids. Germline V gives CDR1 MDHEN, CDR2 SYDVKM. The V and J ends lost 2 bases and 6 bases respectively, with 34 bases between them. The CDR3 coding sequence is TGTGCCAGCAGTTTACCCTCCGCCGGGACTCCTAAGAAGGGACCCTTCGCTGAAGCTTTCTTT. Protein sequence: CASSLPSAGTPKKGPFAEAFF. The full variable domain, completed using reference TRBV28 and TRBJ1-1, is DVKVTQSSRYLVKRTGEKVFLECVQDMDHENMFWYRQDPGLGLRLIYFSYDVKMKEKGDIPEGYSVSREKKERFSLILESASTNQTSMYLCASSLPSAGTPKKGPFAEAFFGQGTRLTVV.

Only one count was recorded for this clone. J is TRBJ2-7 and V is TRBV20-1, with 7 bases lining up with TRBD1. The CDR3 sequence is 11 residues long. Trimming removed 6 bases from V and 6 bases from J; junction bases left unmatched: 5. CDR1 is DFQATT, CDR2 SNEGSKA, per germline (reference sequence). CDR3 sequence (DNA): TGCAGTGCCTACACAGGGGCCGAGCAGTACTTC. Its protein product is CSAYTGAEQYF.

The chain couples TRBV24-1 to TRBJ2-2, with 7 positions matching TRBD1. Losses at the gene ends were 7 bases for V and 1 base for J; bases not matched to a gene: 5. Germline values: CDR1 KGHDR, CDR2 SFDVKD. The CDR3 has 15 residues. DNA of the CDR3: TGTGCCACCAGCTCGACAGGGCAGAACACCGGGGAGCTGTTTTTT. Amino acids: CATSSTGQNTGELFF.

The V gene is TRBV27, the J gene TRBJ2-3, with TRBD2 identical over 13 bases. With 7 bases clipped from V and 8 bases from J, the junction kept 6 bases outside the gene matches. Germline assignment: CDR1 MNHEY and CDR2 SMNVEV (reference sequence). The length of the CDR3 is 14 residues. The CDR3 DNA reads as TGTGCCAGCAACACTAGCGGGAGGGTTGGTACGCAGTATTTT. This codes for CASNTSGRVGTQYF.

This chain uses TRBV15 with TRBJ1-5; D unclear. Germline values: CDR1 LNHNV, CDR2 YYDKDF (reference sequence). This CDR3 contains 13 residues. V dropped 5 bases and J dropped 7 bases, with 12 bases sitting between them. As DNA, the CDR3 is TGTGCCACCAGCGGCCAGAACGAACAGCCCCAGCATTTT. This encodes CATSGQNEQPQHF. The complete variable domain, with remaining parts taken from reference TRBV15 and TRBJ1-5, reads DAMVIQNPRYQVTQFGKPVTLSCSQTLNHNVMYWYQQKSSQAPKLLFHYYDKDFNNEADTPDNFQSRRPNTSFCFLDIRSPGLGDTAMYLCATSGQNEQPQHFGDGTRLSIL.

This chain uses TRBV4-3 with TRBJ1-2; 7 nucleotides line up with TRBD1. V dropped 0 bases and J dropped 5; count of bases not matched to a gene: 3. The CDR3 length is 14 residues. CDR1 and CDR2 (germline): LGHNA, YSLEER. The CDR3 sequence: CASSQETGDYGYTF. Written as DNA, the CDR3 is TGCGCCAGCAGCCAAGAAACAGGGGATTATGGCTACACCTTC.

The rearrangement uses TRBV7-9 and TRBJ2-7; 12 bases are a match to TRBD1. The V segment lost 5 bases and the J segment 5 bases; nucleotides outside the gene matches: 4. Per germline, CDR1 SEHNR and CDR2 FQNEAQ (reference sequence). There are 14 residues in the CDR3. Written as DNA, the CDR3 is TGTGCCAGCAGCCAGGGACAGGGGGCGGACGAGCAGTACTTC. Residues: CASSQGQGADEQYF. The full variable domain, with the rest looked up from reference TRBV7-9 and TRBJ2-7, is DTGVSQNPRHKITKRGQNVTFRCDPISEHNRLYWYRQTLGQGPEFLTYFQNEAQLEKSRLLSDRFSAERPKGSFSTLEIQRTEQGDSAMYLCASSQGQGADEQYFGPGTRLTVT.

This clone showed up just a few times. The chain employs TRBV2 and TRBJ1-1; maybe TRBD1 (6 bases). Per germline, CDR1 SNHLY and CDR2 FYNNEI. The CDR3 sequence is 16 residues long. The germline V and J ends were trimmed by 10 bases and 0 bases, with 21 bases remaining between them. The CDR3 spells CAIPRGGGRMNTEAFF. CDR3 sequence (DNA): TGTGCCATCCCCCGAGGGGGGGGCAGGATGAACACTGAAGCTTTCTTT.

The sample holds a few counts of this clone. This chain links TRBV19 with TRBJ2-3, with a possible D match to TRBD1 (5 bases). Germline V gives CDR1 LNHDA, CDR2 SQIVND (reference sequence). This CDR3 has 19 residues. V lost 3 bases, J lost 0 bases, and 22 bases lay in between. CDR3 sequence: CASSIAEGASFSSTDTQYF. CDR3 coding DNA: TGTGCCAGTAGTATCGCGGAAGGGGCCAGTTTCTCTAGCACAGATACGCAGTATTTT.

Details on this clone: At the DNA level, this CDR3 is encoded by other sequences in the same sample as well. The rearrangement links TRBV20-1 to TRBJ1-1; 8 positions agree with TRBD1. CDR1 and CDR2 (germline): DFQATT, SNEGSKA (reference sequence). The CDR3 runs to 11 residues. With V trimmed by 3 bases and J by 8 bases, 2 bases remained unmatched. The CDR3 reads CSARGTGEAFF. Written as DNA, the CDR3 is TGCAGTGCTAGGGGGACAGGCGAAGCTTTCTTT.

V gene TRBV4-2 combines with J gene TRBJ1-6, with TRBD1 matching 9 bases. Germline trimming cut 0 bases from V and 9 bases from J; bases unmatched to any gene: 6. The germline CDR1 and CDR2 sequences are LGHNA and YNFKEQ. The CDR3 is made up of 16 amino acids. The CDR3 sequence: CASSQDGNRGRSPLHF. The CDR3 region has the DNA TGTGCCAGCAGCCAAGATGGAAACAGGGGGCGTTCACCCCTCCACTTT.

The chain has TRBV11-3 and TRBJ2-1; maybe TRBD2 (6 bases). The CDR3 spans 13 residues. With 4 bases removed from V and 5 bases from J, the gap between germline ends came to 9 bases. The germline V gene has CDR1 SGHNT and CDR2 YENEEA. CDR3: CASSSGTHNEQFF. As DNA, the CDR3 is TGTGCCAGCAGCTCCGGGACTCACAATGAGCAGTTCTTC.

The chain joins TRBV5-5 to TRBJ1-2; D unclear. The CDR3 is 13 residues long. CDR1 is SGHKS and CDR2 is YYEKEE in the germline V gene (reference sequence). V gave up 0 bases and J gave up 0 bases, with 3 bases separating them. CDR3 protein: CASSLGANYGYTF. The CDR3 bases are TGTGCCAGCAGCTTGGGAGCTAACTATGGCTACACCTTC.

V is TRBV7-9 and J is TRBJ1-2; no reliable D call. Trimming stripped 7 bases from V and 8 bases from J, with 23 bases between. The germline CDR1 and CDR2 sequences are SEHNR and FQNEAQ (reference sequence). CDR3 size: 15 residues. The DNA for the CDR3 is TGTGCCAGCACAAGCGGACGATCGCGGGATGTCGGCTACACCTTC. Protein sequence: CASTSGRSRDVGYTF.

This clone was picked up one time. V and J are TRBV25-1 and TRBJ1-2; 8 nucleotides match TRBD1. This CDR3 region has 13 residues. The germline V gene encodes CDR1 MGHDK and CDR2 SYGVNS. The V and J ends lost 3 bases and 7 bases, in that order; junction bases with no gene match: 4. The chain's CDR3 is CASSEDRDSGYTF. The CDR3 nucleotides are TGTGCCAGCAGTGAGGACAGGGACTCTGGCTACACCTTC.

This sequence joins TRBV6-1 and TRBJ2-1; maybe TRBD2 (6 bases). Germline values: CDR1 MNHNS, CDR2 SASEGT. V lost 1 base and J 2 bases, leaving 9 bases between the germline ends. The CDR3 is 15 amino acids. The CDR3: CASSEDAGTYNEQFF. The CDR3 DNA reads TGTGCCAGCAGTGAAGATGCGGGGACCTACAATGAGCAGTTCTTC.

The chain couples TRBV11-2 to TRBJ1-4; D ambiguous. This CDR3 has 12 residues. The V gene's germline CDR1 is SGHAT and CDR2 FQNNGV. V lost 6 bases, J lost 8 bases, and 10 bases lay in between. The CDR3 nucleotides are TGTGCCAGCAGGCATACAGTGGAAAAACTGTTTTTT. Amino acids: CASRHTVEKLFF.

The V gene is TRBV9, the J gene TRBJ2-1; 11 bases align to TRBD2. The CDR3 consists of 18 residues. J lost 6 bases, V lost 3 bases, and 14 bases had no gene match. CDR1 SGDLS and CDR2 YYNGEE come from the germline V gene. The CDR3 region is CASSARGLAGGLGNEQFF. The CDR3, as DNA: TGTGCCAGCAGCGCAAGGGGTCTAGCGGGAGGTTTAGGCAATGAGCAGTTCTTC.

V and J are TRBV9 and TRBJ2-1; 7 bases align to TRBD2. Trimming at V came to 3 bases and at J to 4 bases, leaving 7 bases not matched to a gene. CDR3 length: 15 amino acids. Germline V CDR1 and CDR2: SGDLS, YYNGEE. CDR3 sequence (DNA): TGTGCCAGCAGCGCACCGGGACTAAAGTACAATGAGCAGTTCTTC. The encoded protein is CASSAPGLKYNEQFF.

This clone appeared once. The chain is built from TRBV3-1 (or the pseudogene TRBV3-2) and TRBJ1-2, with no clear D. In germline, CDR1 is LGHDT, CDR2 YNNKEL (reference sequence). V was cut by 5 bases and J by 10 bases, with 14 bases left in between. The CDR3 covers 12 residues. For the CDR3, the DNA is TGTGCCAGCAGCATCGGGGTTCGGTACTACACCTTC. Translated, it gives CASSIGVRYYTF.

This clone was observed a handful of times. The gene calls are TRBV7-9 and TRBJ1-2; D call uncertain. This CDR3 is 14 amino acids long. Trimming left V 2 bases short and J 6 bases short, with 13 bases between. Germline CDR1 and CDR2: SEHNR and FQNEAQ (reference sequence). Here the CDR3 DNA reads TGTGCCAGCAGCTTAATTCAAGGGAGAGATGGCTACACCTTC. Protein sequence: CASSLIQGRDGYTF.

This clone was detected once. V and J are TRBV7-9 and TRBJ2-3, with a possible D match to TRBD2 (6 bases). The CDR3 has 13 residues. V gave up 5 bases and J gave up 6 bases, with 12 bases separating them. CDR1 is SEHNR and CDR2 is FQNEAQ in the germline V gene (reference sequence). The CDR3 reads CASSRGTLDTQYF. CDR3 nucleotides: TGTGCCAGCAGCCGAGGGACTTTGGATACGCAGTATTTT. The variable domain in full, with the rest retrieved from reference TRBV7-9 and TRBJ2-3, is DTGVSQNPRHKITKRGQNVTFRCDPISEHNRLYWYRQTLGQGPEFLTYFQNEAQLEKSRLLSDRFSAERPKGSFSTLEIQRTEQGDSAMYLCASSRGTLDTQYFGPGTRLTVL.

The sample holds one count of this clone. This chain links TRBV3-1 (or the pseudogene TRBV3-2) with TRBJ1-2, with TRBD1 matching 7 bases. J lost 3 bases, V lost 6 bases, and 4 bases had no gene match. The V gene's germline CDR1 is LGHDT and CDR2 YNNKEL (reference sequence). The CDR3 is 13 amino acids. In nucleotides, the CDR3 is TGTGCCAGCAGTCGACAGGGCTACTATGGCTACACCTTC. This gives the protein CASSRQGYYGYTF.

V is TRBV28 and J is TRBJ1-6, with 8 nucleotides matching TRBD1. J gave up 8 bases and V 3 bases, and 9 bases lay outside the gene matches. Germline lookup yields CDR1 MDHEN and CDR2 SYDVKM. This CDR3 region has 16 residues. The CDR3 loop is CASSFRTDRVDSPLHF. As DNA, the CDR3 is TGTGCCAGCAGTTTCCGTACGGACAGGGTCGATTCACCCCTCCACTTT. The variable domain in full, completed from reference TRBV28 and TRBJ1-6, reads DVKVTQSSRYLVKRTGEKVFLECVQDMDHENMFWYRQDPGLGLRLIYFSYDVKMKEKGDIPEGYSVSREKKERFSLILESASTNQTSMYLCASSFRTDRVDSPLHFGNGTRLTVT.